This T cell receptor (beta chain) came from a study of graft-versus-host responses after intestinal transplantation. General study points: The study associated peak circulating GvH clone levels with early post-transplant HvG declines.

The CDR3 spans 17 residues. Trimming stripped 4 bases from V and 0 bases from J, with 17 bases between. Germline V lookup: CDR1 ENHRY, CDR2 SYGVKD. Notes on this clone: Its antigen is not identified.

Measured with immunoSEQ multiplex PCR; TCRdb has only the in-frame clones, and not every one. The sample contains approximately 12,000 clones, approximately 84% of which appear only once. The sequencing here drew on PBMCs, taken just over 300 days after intestinal transplant. The gene calls are TRBV10-3 and TRBJ2-3; D possibly corresponds to TRBD1 (5 bases). This clonotype originated in a human patient who received an intestinal transplant, so some T cells may come from the graft donor. CDR3 protein: CAISAPQGPKSTDTQYF. The CDR3 DNA follows: TGTGCCATCAGTGCCCCCCAGGGCCCTAAAAGCACAGATACGCAGTATTTT.